This T cell receptor beta chain was captured in a study of shared clonotypes between healthy human individuals. Sequenced by immunoSEQ multiplex PCR; TCRdb stores in-frame clones only, minus some. The repertoire consists of 2 million to 2.5 million clones, with around 90% occurring once and the leading ten covering 0.3% to 0.4%. Study findings and constraints: Generally, estimated richness proved larger in naive subsets than it did in memory subsets. A handful of donors showed sharing of 4.5% to 5% of naive CD4 clonotypes.

Notes on this clone: The antigen is unknown.

Germline lookup yields CDR1 MNHNS and CDR2 SASEGT. There are 13 residues in the CDR3. V lost 7 bases to trimming and J lost 4 bases; unmatched junction nucleotides: 7. The sequenced sample consisted of naive CD4+ T cells from PBMCs. Subset reported: CD45RA+ positively selected. This rearrangement joins TRBV6-1 to TRBJ2-7; 7 bases align to TRBD1. This TCR derives from a man aged 18-30 years in good health. Some clones in this sample may be carry-over from other donors' samples. The CDR3 nucleotides read TGTGCCAGCACAGAGGGGGCGAATTACGAGCAGTACTTC. Its translation: CASTEGANYEQYF.